This paragraph covers one TCR beta chain sequence. These data are taken from a study of blood T cell repertoires in COVID-19. Study-level information: Samples came from the United States, Italy and Spain, spanning acute and convalescent COVID-19. T cells, B-cell-depleted T cells, or PBMCs supplied cDNA or gDNA.

Per the original methods: It was from reference gene primer amplification that nucleated cell counts were estimated. Sequencing used immunoSEQ multiplex PCR; TCRdb keeps in-frame clones, though not all of them. V, J and clone size are taken as reported in that table, and D and trimming were inferred from the DNA itself. The sample holds about 180,000 clones; 80% to 85% are singletons and the top ten take 12%. The sequence derives from an elderly woman with COVID-19, enrolled during active disease. Sequencing was done on a sample of peripheral blood.

The CDR3 DNA sequence: TGCGCCAGCAGCCCCACTGCCGTGAGGAGCGGGGAGCTGTTTTTT. This encodes CASSPTAVRSGELFF. The rearrangement joins TRBV5-1 to TRBJ2-2, with D hard to call. This CDR3 is built from 15 residues. Germline V gene data show CDR1 as SGHRS and CDR2 as YFSETQ. The V gene lost 4 bases and the J gene lost 7 bases, with 17 bases spanning the gap. Drawing the rest from reference TRBV5-1 and TRBJ2-2, the complete variable domain is KAGVTQTPRYLIKTRGQQVTLSCSPISGHRSVSWYQQTPGQGLQFLFEYFSETQRNKGNFPGRFSGRQFSNSRSEMNVSTLELGDSALYLCASSPTAVRSGELFFGEGSRLTVL.